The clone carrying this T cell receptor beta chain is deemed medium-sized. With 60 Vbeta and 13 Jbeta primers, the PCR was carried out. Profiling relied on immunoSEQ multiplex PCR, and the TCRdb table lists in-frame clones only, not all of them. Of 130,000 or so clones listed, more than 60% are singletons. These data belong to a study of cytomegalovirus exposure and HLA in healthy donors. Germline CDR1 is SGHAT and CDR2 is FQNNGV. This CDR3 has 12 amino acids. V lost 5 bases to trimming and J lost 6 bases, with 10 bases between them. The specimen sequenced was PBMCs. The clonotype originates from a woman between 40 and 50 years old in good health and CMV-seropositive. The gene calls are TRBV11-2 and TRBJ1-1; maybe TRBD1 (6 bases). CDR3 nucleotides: TGTGCCAGCAGCGACAGGAGCCCTGAAGCTTTCTTT. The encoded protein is CASSDRSPEAFF.